This section outlines one T cell receptor (beta chain) sequence together with its context. Germline V CDR1 and CDR2: LNHDA, SQIVND (reference sequence). This CDR3 is 15 amino acids long. V was pared by 6 bases and J by 3 bases, with 17 bases between. This entry is derived from a study of blood T cell repertoires in COVID-19. This table comes from immunoSEQ multiplex PCR, and its TCRdb copy is limited to in-frame clones, with some not included. Of under 85,000 clones in the sample, roughly nine tenths were seen once. The receptor was isolated from an elderly man in a cohort sampled during active COVID-19. The rearrangement uses TRBV19 and TRBJ1-1, with D perhaps matching TRBD1 (6 bases). Specimen: peripheral blood. Here the CDR3 DNA reads TGTGCCAGTAGCTACACAGGGATTGGGGACACTGAAGCTTTCTTT. It encodes CASSYTGIGDTEAFF.